This T cell receptor beta chain was found in a study of blood T cell repertoires in COVID-19. Study information: Researchers got acute and convalescent COVID-19 samples from the United States, Italy and Spain.

CDR1 KGHDR and CDR2 SFDVKD come from the germline V gene. V was trimmed by 3 bases and J by 5 bases, leaving 9 bases between them. CDR3 length: 13 amino acids. Per the original data handling: From reference gene primer amplification, estimates of nucleated cell counts were derived. Assay used: immunoSEQ multiplex PCR; TCRdb lists only in-frame clones, some missing. V, J and clone size reflect that table, while D and trimming were determined from the DNA. The sample lists some 60,000 clones, around 86% seen once, with under 30% in the top ten. The sequenced material came from peripheral blood. This chain joins TRBV24-1 and TRBJ1-2; maybe TRBD1 (5 bases). The receptor comes from a woman older than 75 with active or convalescent COVID-19. The CDR3 reads CATSDRRGYGYTF. The CDR3 DNA is TGTGCCACCAGTGATAGGAGGGGATATGGCTACACCTTC.